What follows describes a single TCR beta chain. The method was immunoSEQ multiplex PCR; TCRdb's version includes in-frame clones alone and lacks a portion of them. The profile shows around 100,000 clones, about 90% of them singletons. The sample originates from a study of control samples from healthy donors and cancer patients. The CDR3 has 17 amino acids. V lost 5 bases and J 1 base, leaving 20 bases between the germline ends. Germline CDR1 SEHNR, CDR2 FQNEAQ (reference sequence). The chain employs TRBV7-9 and TRBJ1-1; possible D gene TRBD1, 5 bases. Sequencing was performed on blood. The sequence came from a woman aged 18 to 35 in good health. This CDR3 reads CASSHTGGFAPNTEAFF. The CDR3 nucleotides read TGTGCCAGCAGCCACACGGGGGGTTTCGCCCCGAACACTGAAGCTTTCTTT. Combining the CDR3 with reference TRBV7-9 and TRBJ1-1 gives the whole variable domain DTGVSQNPRHKITKRGQNVTFRCDPISEHNRLYWYRQTLGQGPEFLTYFQNEAQLEKSRLLSDRFSAERPKGSFSTLEIQRTEQGDSAMYLCASSHTGGFAPNTEAFFGQGTRLTVV.